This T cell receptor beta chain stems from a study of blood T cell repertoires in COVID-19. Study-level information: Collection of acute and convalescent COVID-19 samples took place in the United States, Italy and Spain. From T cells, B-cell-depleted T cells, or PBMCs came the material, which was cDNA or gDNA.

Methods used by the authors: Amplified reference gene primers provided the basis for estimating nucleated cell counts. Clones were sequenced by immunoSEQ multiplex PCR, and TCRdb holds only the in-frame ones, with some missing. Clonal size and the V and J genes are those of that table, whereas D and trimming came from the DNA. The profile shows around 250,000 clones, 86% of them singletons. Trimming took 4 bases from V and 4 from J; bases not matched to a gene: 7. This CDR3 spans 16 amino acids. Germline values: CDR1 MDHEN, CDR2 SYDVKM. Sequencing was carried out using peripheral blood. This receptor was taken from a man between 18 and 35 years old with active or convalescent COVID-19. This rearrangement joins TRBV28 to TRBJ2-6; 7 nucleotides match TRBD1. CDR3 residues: CASSSHRGAGANVLTF. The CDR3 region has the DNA TGTGCCAGCAGTTCACACAGGGGAGCAGGGGCCAACGTCCTGACTTTC.